This T cell receptor beta chain was documented in a study of OX40 agonist ivuxolimab in advanced cancers. About the study: Ivuxolimab is an agonistic anti-OX40 (CD134) antibody, and patients were treated with it. Regarding the study as a whole: Dosing at 0.1 to 3.0 mg/kg was accompanied by clonal expansion of CD4+ and CD8+ blood T cells by week 6.

The CDR3 runs 13 residues. CDR1 is SNHLY, CDR2 FYNNEI, per germline. Trimming took off 5 bases at V and 5 bases at J, with 12 bases between the two ends. Details on this clone: Its antigen is unknown.

Data came from immunoSEQ multiplex PCR; TCRdb stores just in-frame clones and leaves some out. Among about 80,000 clones listed, 90% to 95% were seen once. This rearrangement joins TRBV2 to TRBJ2-5; TRBD2 might be the D (6 bases). The sample here was CD4+ or CD8+ T cells sorted from blood, taken in a trial of the OX40 agonist ivuxolimab. This TCR was recovered from an adult with an advanced solid tumor such as melanoma, head and neck, liver or kidney cancer. This CDR3 reads CASSPSVWETQYF. The CDR3 DNA sequence: TGTGCCAGCAGTCCTAGCGTCTGGGAGACCCAGTACTTC.